The 13 T cell receptor beta chains listed next were all sequenced from one sample in a study of type 1 regulatory T cells. MiXCR, run by TCRdb on the reads, gives a single entry per CDR3 protein. The sample records roughly 21,000 distinct CDR3 sequences, around 47% being singletons. Their antigen targets remain unknown. Sequencing input: cultured T cells, either the whole culture or a sorted T cell fraction (not recorded which). These receptors were collected from a human donor in good health.

The chain has TRBV7-2 and TRBJ2-7; D might be TRBD2 (7 bases). The CDR3 length is 16 residues. Trimming cost V 1 base and J 6 bases, with 19 bases left between them. Germline-derived CDR1 and CDR2 are SGHTA and FQGNSA. CDR3 in amino acids: CASSLEEGGSRGEQYF. CDR3 bases: TGTGCCAGCAGCTTAGAGGAGGGGGGGTCCCGGGGCGAGCAGTACTTC.

This clonotype was detected only a few times. The V and J genes are TRBV29-1 and TRBJ1-2, with D possibly being TRBD1 (6 bases). Germline lookup yields CDR1 SQVTM and CDR2 ANQGSEA. The CDR3 is 13 residues long. Trimming cost V 7 bases and J 8 bases, with 20 bases left between them. CDR3 DNA sequence: TGCAGCGCGGACAGTTTGGTGTCTTGGGGCTACACCTTC. It is translated as CSADSLVSWGYTF. The full variable domain, in which reference TRBV29-1 and TRBJ1-2 provide the parts outside the CDR3, is SAVISQKPSRDICQRGTSLTIQCQVDSQVTMMFWYRQQPGQSLTLIATANQGSEATYESGFVIDKFPISRPNLTFSTLTVSNMSPEDSSIYLCSADSLVSWGYTFGSGTRLTVV.

The rearrangement links TRBV10-3 to TRBJ1-3, with D possibly TRBD1 on 6 matching bases. In germline, CDR1 is ENHRY, CDR2 SYGVKD. The CDR3 sequence is 15 residues long. V was clipped by 2 bases and J by 2 bases, with 10 bases between them. The CDR3 region is CAISERQGTGNTIYF. CDR3 nucleotides: TGTGCCATCAGTGAGAGGCAGGGGACTGGAAACACCATATATTTT.

The chain combines TRBV7-2 with TRBJ2-2, with 9 nucleotides matching TRBD2. V gave up 3 bases and J gave up 4 bases; unmatched junction bases: 9. The CDR3 extends over 17 amino acids. CDR1 is SGHTA, CDR2 FQGNSA, per germline. CDR3 region: CASSLEVAGAGTGELFF. As DNA, the CDR3 is TGTGCCAGCAGCTTGGAAGTAGCGGGGGCGGGCACCGGGGAGCTGTTTTTT. The complete variable domain, with remaining parts taken from reference TRBV7-2 and TRBJ2-2, reads GAGVSQSPSNKVTEKGKDVELRCDPISGHTALYWYRQSLGQGLEFLIYFQGNSAPDKSGLPSDRFSAERTGGSVSTLTIQRTQQEDSAVYLCASSLEVAGAGTGELFFGEGSRLTVL.

The J gene is TRBJ2-3, the V gene TRBV3-1; D may match TRBD1 or TRBD2 (5 bases each). CDR3 length: 13 residues. CDR1 is LGHDT, CDR2 YNNKEL, per germline (reference sequence). Trimming took 2 bases from V and 4 from J, leaving 7 bases between them. In nucleotides, the CDR3 is TGTGCCAGCAGCCAACGGGGCCCAGATACGCAGTATTTT. Translated: CASSQRGPDTQYF.

For this clonotype: The conserved phenylalanine or tryptophan normally closing the CDR3 is absent here, so this likely arose from a read error. It is unclear where the CDR3 begins or ends on the DNA, so no DNA is shown, and the CDR3 is as TCRdb lists it. V usage is TRBV12-3 or TRBV12-4 and J usage is TRBJ2-7; the table calls TRBD1, which could not be checked here. The CDR3 is 16 amino acids in total, end residues counted. The CDR3 protein is CASSSFIGTGHAEQHS.

V usage is TRBV10-2 and J usage is TRBJ1-1, with a possible D match to TRBD1 (6 bases). Germline values: CDR1 WSHSY, CDR2 SAAADI. Trimming pared 8 bases from V and 11 bases from J, leaving 21 bases between. The CDR3 is made up of 13 amino acids. Here the CDR3 reads CASQGSGREGAFF. Written as DNA, the CDR3 is TGCGCCAGCCAGGGGTCAGGGCGGGAGGGGGCTTTCTTT.

This clonotype was seen a few times. The rearrangement uses TRBV18 and TRBJ1-1; D is unclear. The CDR3 covers 13 residues. Germline assignment: CDR1 KGHSH and CDR2 LQKENI. Trimming removed 4 bases at V and 3 bases at J, with 9 bases between. CDR3 in amino acids: CASSRGGDTEAFF. The CDR3, as DNA: TGTGCCAGCTCACGCGGCGGGGACACTGAAGCTTTCTTT.

In its sample, this clonotype was seen a few times. The chain combines TRBV7-6 with TRBJ2-7, with D perhaps matching TRBD2 (6 bases). Trimming cost V 1 base and J 5 bases, with 21 bases left between them. This CDR3 is 17 amino acids long. From germline, CDR1 is SGHVS and CDR2 FNYEAQ. In DNA, the CDR3 is TGTGCCAGCAGCTTAGGCGTCGGGGGAACGGGAACCGACGAGCAGTACTTC. Translating it yields CASSLGVGGTGTDEQYF.

The chain employs TRBV12-3 or TRBV12-4 and TRBJ1-4, with D uncertain. The CDR3 runs to 13 residues. V lost 3 bases and J lost 3, with 5 bases in between. The CDR3 DNA sequence: TGTGCCAGCAGTTTGGATCCTAATGAAAAACTGTTTTTT. As protein: CASSLDPNEKLFF.

This chain connects TRBV6-4 to TRBJ2-5, with 11 bases that match TRBD2. CDR1 is MRHNA, CDR2 SNTAGT, per germline. Trimming took 6 bases from V and 2 from J; bases not matched to a gene: 8. CDR3 size: 16 residues. CDR3: CASRGSPSGGQETQYF. CDR3 nucleotide sequence: TGTGCCAGCAGGGGCTCCCCTAGCGGGGGGCAAGAGACCCAGTACTTC.

The rearrangement links TRBV19 to TRBJ2-1, with TRBD2 as a possible D gene (5 bases). In germline, CDR1 is LNHDA, CDR2 SQIVND (reference sequence). CDR3 length: 12 amino acids. Deletions cut 7 bases from V and 7 bases from J, with 11 bases between. The CDR3 DNA sequence: TGTGCCAGTACTCTAACGGGGAATGAGCAGTTCTTC. This codes for CASTLTGNEQFF.

The chain links TRBV9 to TRBJ2-1; 8 bases agree with TRBD1. The CDR3 sequence is 15 residues long. Germline values: CDR1 SGDLS, CDR2 YYNGEE. The junction had 9 bases not matched to a gene; V was cut back by 3 bases and J by 7 bases. The chain's CDR3 is CASSETGASKNEQFF. DNA of the CDR3: TGTGCCAGCAGCGAGACAGGGGCTTCTAAGAATGAGCAGTTCTTC.